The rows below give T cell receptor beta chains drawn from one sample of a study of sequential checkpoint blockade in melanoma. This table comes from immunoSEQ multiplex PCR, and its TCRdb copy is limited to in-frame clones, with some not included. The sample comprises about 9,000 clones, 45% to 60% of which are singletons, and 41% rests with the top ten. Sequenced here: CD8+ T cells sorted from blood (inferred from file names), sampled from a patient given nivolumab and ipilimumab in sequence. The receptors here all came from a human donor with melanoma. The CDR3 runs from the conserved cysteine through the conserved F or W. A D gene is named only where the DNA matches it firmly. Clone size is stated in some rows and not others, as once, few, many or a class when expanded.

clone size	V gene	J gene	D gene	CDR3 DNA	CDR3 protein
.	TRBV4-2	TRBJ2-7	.	TGTGCCAGCAGCCAAGGGACAGACTACGAGCAGTACTTC	CASSQGTDYEQYF
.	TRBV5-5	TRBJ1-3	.	TGTGCCAGCAGCTTGGGCTCTCAGGCAGTCTCTGGAAACACCATATATTTT	CASSLGSQAVSGNTIYF
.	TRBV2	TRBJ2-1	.	TGTGCCAGCAGGGCGGCTTACAATGAGCAGTTCTTC	CASRAAYNEQFF
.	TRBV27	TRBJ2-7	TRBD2	TGTGCCAGCAGTGCGACTAGCGGGGGTACCTACGAGCAGTACTTC	CASSATSGGTYEQYF
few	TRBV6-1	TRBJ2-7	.	TGTGCCAGCAGTGACCAGGGATTCTACGAGCAGTACTTC	CASSDQGFYEQYF
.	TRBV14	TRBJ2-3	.	TGTGCCAGCAGCCAAGATCCCGCGGGGCTAAGCACAGATACGCAGTATTTT	CASSQDPAGLSTDTQYF
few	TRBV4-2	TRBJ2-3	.	TGTGCCAGCAGCCACGGGACTTCAACAGATACGCAGTATTTT	CASSHGTSTDTQYF
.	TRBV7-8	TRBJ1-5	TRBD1	TGTGCCAGCAGCTTAGTGACGACAGGGACTCAGCCCCAGCATTTT	CASSLVTTGTQPQHF
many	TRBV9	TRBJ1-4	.	TGTGCCAGCAGCGCAGGGTTTCTGAATGAAAAACTGTTTTTT	CASSAGFLNEKLFF
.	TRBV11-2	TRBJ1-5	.	TGTGCCAGCAGCTTAGATATGGGCAGAAATCAGCCCCAGCATTTT	CASSLDMGRNQPQHF
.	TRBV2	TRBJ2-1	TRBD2	TGTGCCAGCAGATCTCCTATAGCGGGAGGGCCCGGCAATGAGCAGTTCTTC	CASRSPIAGGPGNEQFF
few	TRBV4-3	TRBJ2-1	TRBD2	TGCGCCAGCAGCCAAGAATCTGGACTAGCGGGAGTGGATGAGCAGTTCTTC	CASSQESGLAGVDEQFF
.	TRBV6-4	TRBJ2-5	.	TGTGCCAGCAGCCAAGGGGCGGGGGCCCAAGAGACCCAGTACTTC	CASSQGAGAQETQYF
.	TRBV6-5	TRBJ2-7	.	TGTGCCAGCAGTTACGGAGGGGCCCGCGAGCAGTACTTC	CASSYGGAREQYF
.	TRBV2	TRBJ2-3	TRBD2	TGTGCCAGCGGTGAGACGGGGGGGCCCAGAGATACGCAGTATTTT	CASGETGGPRDTQYF
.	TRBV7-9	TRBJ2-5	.	TGTGCCAGCAGCTCCGCGGGACGGGAGACCCAGTACTTC	CASSSAGRETQYF
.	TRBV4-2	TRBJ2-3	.	TGTGCCAGCAGCCTCACTAGCACAGATACGCAGTATTTT	CASSLTSTDTQYF
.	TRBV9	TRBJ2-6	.	TGTGCCAGCAGCGCCCTCGGAGTCTCTGGGGCCAACGTCCTGACTTTC	CASSALGVSGANVLTF
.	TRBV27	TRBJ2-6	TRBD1	TGTGCCAGCAGTTTAAGGGGAACAGGGGCTGGGGCCAACGTCCTGACTTTC	CASSLRGTGAGANVLTF
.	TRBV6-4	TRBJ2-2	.	TGTGCCAGCAGTGACGGCTACACCGGGGAGCCGTTTTTT	CASSDGYTGEPFF